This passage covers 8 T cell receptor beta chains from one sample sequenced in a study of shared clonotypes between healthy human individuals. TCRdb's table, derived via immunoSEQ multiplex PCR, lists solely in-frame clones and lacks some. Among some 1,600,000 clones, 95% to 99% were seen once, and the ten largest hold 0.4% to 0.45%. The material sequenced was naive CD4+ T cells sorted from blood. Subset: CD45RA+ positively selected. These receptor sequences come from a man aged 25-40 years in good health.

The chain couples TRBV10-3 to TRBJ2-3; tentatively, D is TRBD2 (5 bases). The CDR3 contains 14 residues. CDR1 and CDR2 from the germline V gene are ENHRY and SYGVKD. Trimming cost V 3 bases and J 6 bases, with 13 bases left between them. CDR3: CAISEGSPDDTQYF. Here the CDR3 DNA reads TGTGCCATCAGTGAAGGGAGTCCGGATGATACGCAGTATTTT.

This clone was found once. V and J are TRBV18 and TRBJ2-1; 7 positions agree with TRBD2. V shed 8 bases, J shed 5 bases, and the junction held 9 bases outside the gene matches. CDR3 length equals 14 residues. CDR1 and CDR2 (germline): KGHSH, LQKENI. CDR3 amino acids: CASPREGKDNEQFF. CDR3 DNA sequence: TGTGCCAGCCCCAGGGAGGGCAAGGACAATGAGCAGTTCTTC.

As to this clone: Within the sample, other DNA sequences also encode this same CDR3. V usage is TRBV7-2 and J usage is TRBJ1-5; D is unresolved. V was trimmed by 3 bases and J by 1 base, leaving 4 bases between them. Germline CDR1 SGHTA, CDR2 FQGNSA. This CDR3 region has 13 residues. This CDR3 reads CASSLVSNQPQHF. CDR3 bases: TGTGCCAGCAGCTTGGTAAGCAATCAGCCCCAGCATTTT.

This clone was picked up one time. The CDR3 region is CASRRDSPYEQYF. The CDR3 region has the DNA TGTGCCAGCAGGCGGGACTCGCCCTACGAGCAGTACTTC. V is TRBV28 and J is TRBJ2-7; tentatively, D is TRBD2 (6 bases). The CDR3 consists of 13 residues. The V gene's germline CDR1 is MDHEN and CDR2 SYDVKM. The ends were cut back, 6 bases at V and 2 bases at J, with 11 bases in the middle.

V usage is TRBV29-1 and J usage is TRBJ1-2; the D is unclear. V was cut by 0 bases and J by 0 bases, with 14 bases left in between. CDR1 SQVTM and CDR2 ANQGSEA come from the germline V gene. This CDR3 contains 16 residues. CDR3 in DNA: TGCAGCGTTGAAGACGGCGGACCGATAGCTAACTATGGCTACACCTTC. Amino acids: CSVEDGGPIANYGYTF.

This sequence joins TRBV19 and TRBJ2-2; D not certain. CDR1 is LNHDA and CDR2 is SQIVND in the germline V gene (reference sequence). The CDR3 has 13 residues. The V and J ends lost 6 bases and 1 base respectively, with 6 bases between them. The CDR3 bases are TGTGCCAGTAGGCCTAAGAACACCGGGGAGCTGTTTTTT. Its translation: CASRPKNTGELFF.

DNA of the CDR3: TGTGCCAGCAGCTTAGCGAAAAAGGCGGACCGAGAATACGAGCAGTACTTC. Translation gives CASSLAKKADREYEQYF. The J gene is TRBJ2-7, the V gene TRBV7-2; D is unclear. Germline V gives CDR1 SGHTA, CDR2 FQGNSA. The V end lost 0 bases, the J end lost 4 bases, and 19 bases lay between the germline ends. The CDR3 covers 17 residues. Using reference TRBV7-2 and TRBJ2-7 for the parts outside the CDR3, the full variable domain is GAGVSQSPSNKVTEKGKDVELRCDPISGHTALYWYRQSLGQGLEFLIYFQGNSAPDKSGLPSDRFSAERTGGSVSTLTIQRTQQEDSAVYLCASSLAKKADREYEQYFGPGTRLTVT.

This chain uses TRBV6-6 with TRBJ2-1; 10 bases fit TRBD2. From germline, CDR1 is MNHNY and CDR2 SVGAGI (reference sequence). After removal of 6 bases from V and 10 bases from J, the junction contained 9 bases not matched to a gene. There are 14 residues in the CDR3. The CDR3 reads CASSRLAGVGEQFF. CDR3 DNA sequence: TGTGCCAGCAGCCGTCTAGCGGGAGTCGGCGAGCAGTTCTTC.